These 32 T cell receptor beta chains share one sample of origin, sequenced in a study of blood T cells in healthy people across ages. Primed by a sample-barcoded 5' primer and a J-beta primer mix, a second PCR proceeded for roughly 7 to 11 cycles. TCRdb reprocessed the 5' RACE reads with MiXCR, giving one entry per CDR3 protein. The data contain approximately 290,000 distinct CDR3 sequences, around 29% of them singletons. The source material was blood. All receptors derive from a woman aged 70 to 79 in good health.

Ten or more counts support this clonotype. The chain has TRBV7-2 and TRBJ1-2; 7 bases align to TRBD1. The CDR3 extends over 14 amino acids. Germline lookup yields CDR1 SGHTA and CDR2 FQGNSA. J gave up 2 bases and V 1 base, and 1 base lay outside the gene matches. CDR3 DNA sequence: TGTGCCAGCAGCTTAGGACAGGGAAACTATGGCTACACCTTC. This encodes CASSLGQGNYGYTF.

The table lists this clonotype with a few counts. The rearrangement joins TRBV7-2 to TRBJ2-1, with D maybe TRBD1 (6 bases). The J call may not be correct, given that the DNA end is closer to TRBJ2-7. From germline, CDR1 is SGHTA and CDR2 FQGNSA. The CDR3 sequence is 14 residues long. The CDR3 loop is CASSQTGFAYEQYF. The DNA of the CDR3 is TGTGCCAGCAGCCAGACAGGTTTCGCCTACGAGCAGTACTTC.

The V gene is TRBV9, the J gene TRBJ2-5; D remains ambiguous. V shed 0 bases and J shed 4 bases, with 10 bases lying between them. The CDR3 consists of 14 residues. CDR1 SGDLS and CDR2 YYNGEE come from the germline V gene. The CDR3 DNA is TGTGCCAGCAGCGTAGCACAGTGGGGAGAGACCCAGTACTTC. Protein product: CASSVAQWGETQYF. The whole variable domain, filled in from reference TRBV9 and TRBJ2-5, reads DSGVTQTPKHLITATGQRVTLRCSPRSGDLSVYWYQQSLDQGLQFLIQYYNGEERAKGNILERFSAQQFPDLHSELNLSSLELGDSALYFCASSVAQWGETQYFGPGTRLLVL.

This clonotype has more than one count but fewer than ten. The chain combines TRBV4-1 with TRBJ2-5, with a weak D call TRBD2 (5 bases). Trimming stripped 1 base from V and 5 bases from J, with 17 bases between. This CDR3 is 16 amino acids long. The V gene's germline CDR1 is MGHRA and CDR2 YSYEKL. In DNA, the CDR3 is TGCGCCAGCAGCCAAGGTGGGGAGAAGAAAAGGGAGACCCAGTACTTC. Amino acids: CASSQGGEKKRETQYF.

This clonotype came up a few times. The V call is TRBV29-1, the J call TRBJ2-2, with 7 bases identical to TRBD1. Germline V gene sequence: CDR1 SQVTM, CDR2 ANQGSEA. Unmatched junction bases numbered 1, after V lost 2 bases and J lost 7 bases. CDR3 size: 12 residues. CDR3 in amino acids: CSVERGLGELFF. The CDR3 DNA follows: TGCAGCGTTGAAAGGGGGCTCGGGGAGCTGTTTTTT.

The chain is built from TRBV2 and TRBJ1-3; the D gene is possibly TRBD1 (5 bases). V was shortened by 6 bases and J by 4 bases, with 16 bases between the two germline ends. CDR1 and CDR2 (germline): SNHLY, FYNNEI. The CDR3 has 15 amino acids. CDR3 amino acids: CASSRDGALGNTIYF. The CDR3 nucleotides are TGTGCCAGCAGCCGGGACGGCGCGCTCGGAAACACCATATATTTT.

About this clonotype itself: Sequence at one end of the junction differs from germline and may be a read error. This sequence joins TRBV28 and TRBJ2-5; 11 positions agree with TRBD2. The germline CDR1 and CDR2 sequences are MDHEN and SYDVKM. The CDR3 runs 15 residues. As DNA, the CDR3 is TGTGTCAGCAGTGATCTAGCGGGAGGAGGGGAGACCCAGTACTTC. It is translated as CVSSDLAGGGETQYF.

This clonotype came up once. J is TRBJ2-5 and V is TRBV9; no clear D. Germline values: CDR1 SGDLS, CDR2 YYNGEE. Trimming left V 3 bases short and J 1 base short, with 7 bases between. This CDR3 region has 13 residues. The CDR3: CASSDGVQETQYF. In nucleotides, the CDR3 is TGTGCCAGCAGCGATGGAGTCCAAGAGACCCAGTACTTC. Using reference TRBV9 and TRBJ2-5 for the parts outside the CDR3, the full variable domain is DSGVTQTPKHLITATGQRVTLRCSPRSGDLSVYWYQQSLDQGLQFLIQYYNGEERAKGNILERFSAQQFPDLHSELNLSSLELGDSALYFCASSDGVQETQYFGPGTRLLVL.

This clonotype occurred a few times. This sequence joins TRBV7-8 and TRBJ2-5; D remains unclear. The J call may be in error: the DNA end matches TRBJ2-7 better. Looked up from germline, CDR1 is SGHVS and CDR2 is FQNEAQ. The length of the CDR3 is 13 residues. CDR3 loop: CASSLALVYEQYF. CDR3 bases: TGTGCCAGCAGCTTAGCGCTTGTCTACGAGCAGTACTTC.

In its sample, this clonotype was seen a few times. The genes are TRBV4-1 and TRBJ1-2, with D possibly matching TRBD1 (5 bases). The CDR3 consists of 15 residues. The V end lost 3 bases, the J end lost 8 bases, and 19 bases lay between the germline ends. CDR1 is MGHRA and CDR2 is YSYEKL in the germline V gene. The CDR3 sequence: CASSQIPGTSQGYTF. The CDR3 DNA reads TGCGCCAGCAGCCAGATACCCGGGACCAGCCAGGGCTACACCTTC.

The chain has TRBV12-3 or TRBV12-4 and TRBJ2-7, with 7 nucleotides matching TRBD2. J gave up 4 bases and V 0 bases, and 6 bases lay outside the gene matches. The CDR3 totals 15 residues. CDR3 sequence reads: CASSLAGGPGYEQYF. The DNA for the CDR3 is TGTGCCAGCAGTTTAGCGGGAGGGCCAGGGTACGAGCAGTACTTC.

This clonotype has only a few counts. This chain uses TRBV28 with TRBJ1-5; D not resolved. The germline gives CDR1 MDHEN, CDR2 SYDVKM. This CDR3 region has 15 residues. V lost 5 bases and J lost 5, with 16 bases in between. The CDR3 nucleotides read TGTGCCAGCAGTCTGGGAGACGGTGGTTATCAGCCCCAGCATTTT. This sequence encodes CASSLGDGGYQPQHF.

This chain joins TRBV20-1 and TRBJ2-5, with 11 bases that match TRBD2. The CDR3 runs 14 residues. The ends lost 4 bases at V and 5 bases at J; junction bases unmatched: 6. CDR1 is DFQATT, CDR2 SNEGSKA, per germline (reference sequence). In nucleotides, the CDR3 is TGCAGTGCTATTATAGCGGGAGGGTTGGAGACCCAGTACTTC. It translates to CSAIIAGGLETQYF.

The chain recombines TRBV7-9 with TRBJ2-1; D tentatively fits TRBD1 or TRBD2 (5 bases each). Between the trimmed V and J ends, which lost 5 bases and 5 bases, there was a span of 13 bases. Germline V gives CDR1 SEHNR, CDR2 FQNEAQ (reference sequence). The CDR3 contains 14 residues. CDR3 DNA sequence: TGTGCCAGCAGCCAGGGACGACCGGACAATGAGCAGTTCTTC. The encoded protein is CASSQGRPDNEQFF.

The chain joins TRBV12-3 or TRBV12-4 to TRBJ2-1; 14 bases are shared with TRBD2. CDR3 length: 15 amino acids. The trim removed 6 bases at V and 6 bases at J, leaving 4 bases unmatched. CDR3 coding DNA: TGTGCCAGCAGACCCGGGACTAGCGGGGGCAATGAGCAGTTCTTC. This codes for CASRPGTSGGNEQFF.

The chain couples TRBV12-3 or TRBV12-4 to TRBJ2-5, with D perhaps TRBD1 or TRBD2 (5 bases each). V was trimmed by 7 bases and J by 5 bases, leaving 23 bases between them. This CDR3 comprises 16 residues. CDR3 protein: CASTRGNRGYEETQYF. CDR3 DNA: TGTGCCAGCACCCGGGGTAATAGGGGCTATGAGGAGACCCAGTACTTC.

The table lists this clonotype with a few counts. Its ends do not fully match the called genes, so a read error is possible. V is TRBV7-2 and J is TRBJ1-1, with unresolved D. In germline, CDR1 is SGHTA, CDR2 FQGNSA. The CDR3 contains 14 residues. CDR3 sequence reads: CASNLGPGNTEAFF. The CDR3 bases are TGTGCCAGCAACTTAGGGCCGGGGAACACTGAAGCTTTCTTT.

The CDR3 reads CATSQGRSNQPQHF. The CDR3 nucleotides read TGTGCCACCAGTCAGGGTCGTAGCAATCAGCCCCAGCATTTT. The chain joins TRBV24-1 to TRBJ1-5; D perhaps matches TRBD1 (5 bases). The CDR3 contains 14 residues. Trimming cost V 6 bases and J 0 bases, with 8 bases left between them. Germline values: CDR1 KGHDR, CDR2 SFDVKD.

The table lists this clonotype with a few counts. The chain is built from TRBV20-1 and TRBJ2-1, with 10 bases that match TRBD2. This CDR3 has 12 residues. CDR1 and CDR2 from the germline V gene are DFQATT and SNEGSKA (reference sequence). The J segment lost 9 bases and the V segment lost 3 bases, leaving 2 bases of the junction unmatched. The CDR3 loop reads CSASRTSGEQFF. The CDR3 DNA is TGCAGTGCTAGCAGGACTAGCGGTGAGCAGTTCTTC.

There are a few counts of this clonotype. The genes are TRBV20-1 and TRBJ2-7, with TRBD2 matching over 8 bases. V shed 0 bases, J shed 5 bases, and the junction held 6 bases outside the gene matches. The CDR3 sequence is 14 residues long. The germline CDR1 and CDR2 sequences are DFQATT and SNEGSKA (reference sequence). CDR3 coding DNA: TGCAGTGCTAGAGAGGGACTAGGGCCCCACGAGCAGTACTTC. Its translation is CSAREGLGPHEQYF.

The chain has TRBV6-2 or TRBV6-3 and TRBJ1-5; D ambiguous. Germline assignment: CDR1 MNHEY and CDR2 SVGEGT. V was cut by 3 bases and J by 5 bases, with 8 bases left in between. The CDR3 contains 13 residues. The chain's CDR3 is CASSYLPHQPQHF. The CDR3 region has the DNA TGTGCCAGCAGTTATCTCCCGCATCAGCCCCAGCATTTT.

The chain has TRBV12-3 or TRBV12-4 and TRBJ2-3; the D gene is possibly TRBD2 (6 bases). Trimming took 4 bases from V and 6 from J, leaving 17 bases between them. The CDR3 is made up of 15 amino acids. CDR3 coding DNA: TGTGCCAGCAGTTGGAGGGAAGGGGTTCTGGATACGCAGTATTTT. Protein sequence: CASSWREGVLDTQYF.

The chain is built from TRBV28 and TRBJ2-7, with a possible D match to TRBD2 (5 bases). Trimming took 1 base from V and 0 from J, leaving 7 bases between them. The V gene's germline CDR1 is MDHEN and CDR2 SYDVKM. The CDR3 length is 14 residues. This CDR3 reads CASSLSRGSYEQYF. The CDR3 DNA reads TGTGCCAGCAGTTTATCCCGGGGCTCCTACGAGCAGTACTTC. Looking up the rest from reference TRBV28 and TRBJ2-7 gives the full variable domain: DVKVTQSSRYLVKRTGEKVFLECVQDMDHENMFWYRQDPGLGLRLIYFSYDVKMKEKGDIPEGYSVSREKKERFSLILESASTNQTSMYLCASSLSRGSYEQYFGPGTRLTVT.

In DNA, the CDR3 is TGTGCCAGCAGCTACCAGGGTTGGAAACAAGAGACCCAGTACTTC. This sequence encodes CASSYQGWKQETQYF. J is TRBJ2-5 and V is TRBV7-9, with TRBD1 as a possible D gene (5 bases). Between the trimmed V and J ends, which lost 4 bases and 2 bases, there was a span of 14 bases. The CDR3 spans 15 residues. Per germline, CDR1 SEHNR and CDR2 FQNEAQ (reference sequence).

The chain combines TRBV4-3 with TRBJ2-1; 7 bases align to TRBD2. The germline V gene encodes CDR1 LGHNA and CDR2 YSLEER. Unmatched junction bases numbered 8, after V lost 1 base and J lost 2 bases. This CDR3 is 17 amino acids long. The CDR3 spells CASSQAWGREAYNEQFF. The CDR3 DNA sequence: TGCGCCAGCAGCCAAGCTTGGGGGAGGGAGGCCTACAATGAGCAGTTCTTC.

This clonotype appeared a few times. The gene calls are TRBV20-1 and TRBJ1-5; D gene uncertain. The V end was cut by 1 base, the J end by 7 bases, with 20 bases between. The germline CDR1 and CDR2 sequences are DFQATT and SNEGSKA (reference sequence). The CDR3 runs 16 residues. This CDR3 reads CSARVPPRGKGQPQHF. For the CDR3, the DNA is TGCAGTGCTAGAGTCCCGCCCCGGGGTAAAGGGCAGCCCCAGCATTTT.

V and J are TRBV29-1 and TRBJ2-7, with D maybe TRBD1 (6 bases). Germline loops: CDR1 SQVTM, CDR2 ANQGSEA. Trimming cost V 7 bases and J 6 bases, with 13 bases left between them. The CDR3 spans 11 residues. This CDR3 is CSGTQGIEQYF. The CDR3 DNA sequence: TGCAGCGGTACACAGGGCATCGAGCAGTACTTC.

This clonotype was recorded at least ten times. V is TRBV7-2 and J is TRBJ1-6, with a tentative D call TRBD1 (5 bases). V was shortened by 5 bases and J by 10 bases, with 12 bases between the two germline ends. The CDR3 has 13 residues. CDR1 SGHTA and CDR2 FQGNSA come from the germline V gene. This CDR3 reads CASSPRRDSPLHF. CDR3 DNA sequence: TGTGCCAGCAGCCCCAGAAGGGACTCACCCCTCCACTTT. Using reference TRBV7-2 and TRBJ1-6 for the parts outside the CDR3, the full variable domain is GAGVSQSPSNKVTEKGKDVELRCDPISGHTALYWYRQSLGQGLEFLIYFQGNSAPDKSGLPSDRFSAERTGGSVSTLTIQRTQQEDSAVYLCASSPRRDSPLHFGNGTRLTVT.

This clonotype occurred a few times. The V and J genes are TRBV4-2 and TRBJ2-2, with 7 bases fitting TRBD2. Germline CDR1 reads LGHNA; CDR2 reads YNFKEQ. The CDR3 runs 17 residues. The V segment lost 0 bases and the J segment 7 bases; nucleotides outside the gene matches: 11. CDR3 in DNA: TGTGCCAGCAGCCAAGACCGAGCGGGACTTTTTATCGGGGAGCTGTTTTTT. Its protein product is CASSQDRAGLFIGELFF.

This clonotype was counted only a few times. CDR3 nucleotides: TGCGCCAGCAGCCAGATTGGGGGTAACCTGGCCTACGAGCAGTACTTC. Its protein product is CASSQIGGNLAYEQYF. The rearrangement uses TRBV4-1 and TRBJ2-7; either TRBD1 or TRBD2 may fit D (5 bases each). Germline V gene data show CDR1 as MGHRA and CDR2 as YSYEKL. Trimming stripped 3 bases from V and 2 bases from J, with 17 bases between. The CDR3 has 16 amino acids.

The chain employs TRBV6-1 and TRBJ1-5; a weak D match, TRBD1 (6 bases). Germline lookup yields CDR1 MNHNS and CDR2 SASEGT. V shed 6 bases and J shed 0 bases, with 15 bases lying between them. CDR3 length equals 16 residues. The CDR3 DNA follows: TGTGCCAGCAGAGAGGGAAGGGGGTATAGCAATCAGCCCCAGCATTTT. Translation: CASREGRGYSNQPQHF.

This clonotype has a handful of counts. The chain uses TRBV28 and TRBJ2-7, with D tentatively TRBD2 (6 bases). CDR3 length: 13 amino acids. Trimming removed 7 bases at V and 6 bases at J, with 16 bases between. The germline gives CDR1 MDHEN, CDR2 SYDVKM. The CDR3 region is CASISGGYGEQYF. The CDR3 DNA follows: TGTGCCAGCATCTCCGGAGGGTACGGCGAGCAGTACTTC. Looking up the rest from reference TRBV28 and TRBJ2-7 gives the full variable domain: DVKVTQSSRYLVKRTGEKVFLECVQDMDHENMFWYRQDPGLGLRLIYFSYDVKMKEKGDIPEGYSVSREKKERFSLILESASTNQTSMYLCASISGGYGEQYFGPGTRLTVT.